This T cell receptor beta chain was recovered during a study of blood T cell repertoires in COVID-19. This CDR3 has 14 residues. Germline loops: CDR1 WSHSY, CDR2 SAAADI. After removal of 7 bases from V and 5 bases from J, the junction contained 3 bases not matched to a gene. Participants were aged about 18 to 100 years from around 25 US areas. In the authors' workflow: Using reference gene primer amplification, nucleated cell counts were estimated. Generated by immunoSEQ multiplex PCR, the TCRdb table keeps only in-frame clones and is missing some. D and trimming were read from the DNA, whereas the V and J calls and clone size are those reported in that table. The data hold some 300,000 clones, with about 90% observed a single time.

This clonotype was obtained from a woman aged 30 to 39 who had recovered from COVID-19. The chain links TRBV10-2 to TRBJ1-6; 9 bases line up with TRBD1. Sequencing input: PBMCs or T cells enriched from blood (not recorded which). The CDR3 nucleotides read TGCGCCAGCACCGGGACAGGGAATAATTCACCCCTCCACTTT. This translates into CASTGTGNNSPLHF.